The 7 T cell receptor beta chains below come from one sample, sequenced in a study of Graves' ophthalmopathy and Graves' hyperthyroidism. RNA transcripts were the template, and TCR beta CDR3 regions were amplified from them. After a first-round RT-PCR with HTBI primers, a second-round multiplex PCR was run. Each CDR3 protein gets one entry after TCRdb re-called the multiplex PCR reads with MiXCR. The sample records about 370,000 distinct CDR3 sequences, 15% to 20% being singletons. Sample: peripheral blood. All receptors derive from a woman younger than 35 with Graves' ophthalmopathy.

The sample holds many counts of this clonotype. The genes are TRBV24-1 and TRBJ2-5; no clear D gene. Trimming left V 1 base short and J 4 bases short, with 6 bases between. The CDR3 loop spans 13 amino acids. CDR1 and CDR2 from the germline V gene are KGHDR and SFDVKD. DNA of the CDR3: TGTGCCACCAGTGATTTAGGAGTAGAGACCCAGTACTTC. This encodes CATSDLGVETQYF.

This clonotype turned up a few times. The CDR3 DNA follows: TGCGCCAGCAGCTATACAGGGGCCACTGAAGCTTTCTTT. Translation: CASSYTGATEAFF. The chain employs TRBV5-1 and TRBJ1-1; 7 bases agree with TRBD1. The CDR3 sequence is 13 residues long. Germline V gene sequence: CDR1 SGHRS, CDR2 YFSETQ. Trimming at V came to 3 bases and at J to 4 bases, leaving 3 bases not matched to a gene.

This clonotype was detected ten times or more. The chain has TRBV12-5 and TRBJ2-6; D is possibly TRBD2 (6 bases). Per the germline V gene, CDR1 is LGHNT and CDR2 is FRNRAP. V was cut by 2 bases and J by 2 bases, with 16 bases left in between. This CDR3 is 18 amino acids long. CDR3 coding DNA: TGTGCTAGTGGTTTGATCCCGGGGACTGGGCCTGGGGCCAACGTCCTGACTTTC. Translating it yields CASGLIPGTGPGANVLTF.

Ten or more counts support this clonotype. V gene TRBV6-1 combines with J gene TRBJ2-7, with TRBD2 as a possible D gene (5 bases). V lost 7 bases and J lost 5, with 18 bases in between. Germline V gene data show CDR1 as MNHNS and CDR2 as SASEGT. The CDR3 totals 14 residues. CDR3 in DNA: TGTGCCAGCACCCCCCAGAGGCCGGGAAACGAGCAGTACTTC. Its protein is CASTPQRPGNEQYF.

The chain recombines TRBV18 with TRBJ2-2; 10 positions agree with TRBD2. CDR1 and CDR2 (germline): KGHSH, LQKENI. V lost 0 bases to trimming and J lost 0 bases; unmatched junction nucleotides: 7. The CDR3 totals 19 residues. For the CDR3, the DNA is TGTGCCAGCTCACCACCGATCAAGCGGGAGGGCTCGAACACCGGGGAGCTGTTTTTT. It codes for CASSPPIKREGSNTGELFF.

This clonotype was counted ten times or more. The chain joins TRBV6-2 or TRBV6-3 to TRBJ2-2, with TRBD2 as a possible D gene (5 bases). V shed 0 bases and J shed 5 bases, with 28 bases lying between them. This CDR3 has 21 residues. From germline, CDR1 is MNHEY and CDR2 SVGEGT. The CDR3 DNA reads as TGTGCCAGCAGTTACTCTCTCTCGGGGAGCGGAAGACGCGATCGGACCGGGGAGCTGTTTTTT. Its protein product is CASSYSLSGSGRRDRTGELFF.

There are many counts of this clonotype. At one end, the junction sequence differs from germline, possibly due to a read error. The chain links TRBV6-2 or TRBV6-3 to TRBJ1-2; D is possibly TRBD1 (6 bases). Germline assignment: CDR1 MNHEY and CDR2 SVGEGT. The CDR3 contains 15 residues. CDR3 nucleotides: TGTGCCAGCAGCTACTCACCTTCAACAGGGAACGGCTACACCTTC. It codes for CASSYSPSTGNGYTF.